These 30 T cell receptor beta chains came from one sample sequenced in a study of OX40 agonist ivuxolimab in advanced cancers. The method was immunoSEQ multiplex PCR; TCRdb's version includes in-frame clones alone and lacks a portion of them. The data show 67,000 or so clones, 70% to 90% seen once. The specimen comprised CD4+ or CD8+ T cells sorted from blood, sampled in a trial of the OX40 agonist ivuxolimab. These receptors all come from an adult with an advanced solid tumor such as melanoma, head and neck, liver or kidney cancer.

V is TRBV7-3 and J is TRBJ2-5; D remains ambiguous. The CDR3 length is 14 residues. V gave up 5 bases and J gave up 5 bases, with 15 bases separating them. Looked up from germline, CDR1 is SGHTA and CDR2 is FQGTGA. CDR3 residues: CASSPAGAEETQYF. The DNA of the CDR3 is TGTGCCAGCAGCCCCGCCGGAGCCGAGGAGACCCAGTACTTC.

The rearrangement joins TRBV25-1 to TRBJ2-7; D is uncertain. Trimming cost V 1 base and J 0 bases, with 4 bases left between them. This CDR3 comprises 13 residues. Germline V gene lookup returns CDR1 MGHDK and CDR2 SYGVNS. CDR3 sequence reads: CASSELSSYEQYF. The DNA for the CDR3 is TGTGCCAGCAGTGAATTAAGCTCCTACGAGCAGTACTTC.

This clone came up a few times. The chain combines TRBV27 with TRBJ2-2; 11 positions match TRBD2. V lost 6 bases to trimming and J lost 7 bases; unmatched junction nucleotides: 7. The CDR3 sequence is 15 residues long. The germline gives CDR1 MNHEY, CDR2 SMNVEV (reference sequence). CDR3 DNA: TGTGCCAGCAGCGAACCGGGACTAGCGGTCGGGGAGCTGTTTTTT. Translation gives CASSEPGLAVGELFF.

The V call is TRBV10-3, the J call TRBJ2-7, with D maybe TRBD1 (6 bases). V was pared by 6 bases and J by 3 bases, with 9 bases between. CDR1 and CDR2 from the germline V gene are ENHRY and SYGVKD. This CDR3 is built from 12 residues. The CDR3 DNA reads TGTGCCATCAGGAAGGGGGACTACGAGCAGTACTTC. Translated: CAIRKGDYEQYF.

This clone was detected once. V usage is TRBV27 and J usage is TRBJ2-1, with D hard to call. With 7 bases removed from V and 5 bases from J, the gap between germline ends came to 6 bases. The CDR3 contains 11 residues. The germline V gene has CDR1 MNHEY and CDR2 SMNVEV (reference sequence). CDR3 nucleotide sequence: TGTGCCAGCACCCTGAACAATGAGCAGTTCTTC. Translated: CASTLNNEQFF.

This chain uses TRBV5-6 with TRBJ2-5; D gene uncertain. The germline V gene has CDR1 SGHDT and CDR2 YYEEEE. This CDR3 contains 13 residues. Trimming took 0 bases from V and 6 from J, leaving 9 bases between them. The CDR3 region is CASSLEWRQTQYF. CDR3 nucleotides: TGTGCCAGCAGCTTGGAGTGGCGTCAGACCCAGTACTTC.

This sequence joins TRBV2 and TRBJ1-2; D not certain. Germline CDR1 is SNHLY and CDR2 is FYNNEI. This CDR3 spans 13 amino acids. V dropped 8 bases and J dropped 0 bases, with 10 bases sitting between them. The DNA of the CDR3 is TGTGCCAGCTCCACGCAAGCTAACTATGGCTACACCTTC. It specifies CASSTQANYGYTF.

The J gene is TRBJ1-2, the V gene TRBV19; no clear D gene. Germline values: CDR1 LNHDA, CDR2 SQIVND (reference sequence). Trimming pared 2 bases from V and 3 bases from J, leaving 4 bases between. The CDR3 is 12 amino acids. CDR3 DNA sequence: TGTGCCAGTAGTATATACGACTATGGCTACACCTTC. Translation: CASSIYDYGYTF.

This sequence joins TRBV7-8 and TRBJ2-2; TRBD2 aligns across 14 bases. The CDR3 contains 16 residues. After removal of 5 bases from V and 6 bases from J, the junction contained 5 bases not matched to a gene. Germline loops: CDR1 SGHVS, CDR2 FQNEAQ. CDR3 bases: TGTGCCAGCAGCCCGACTAGCGGGAGGGCCTCCGGGGAGCTGTTTTTT. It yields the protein CASSPTSGRASGELFF.

The CDR3 DNA reads TGTGCCATCAGGACTAGCGGGACCCCCTACGAGCAGTACTTC. It codes for CAIRTSGTPYEQYF. The rearrangement links TRBV10-3 to TRBJ2-7; 11 bases align to TRBD2. The germline V gene has CDR1 ENHRY and CDR2 SYGVKD. V gave up 6 bases and J gave up 2 bases; unmatched junction bases: 3. The CDR3 spans 14 residues.

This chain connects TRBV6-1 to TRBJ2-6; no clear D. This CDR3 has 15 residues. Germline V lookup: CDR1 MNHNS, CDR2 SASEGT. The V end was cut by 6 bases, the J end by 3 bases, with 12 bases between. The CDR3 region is CASSPTLGGANVLTF. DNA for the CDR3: TGTGCCAGCAGCCCGACTCTGGGTGGGGCCAACGTCCTGACTTTC.

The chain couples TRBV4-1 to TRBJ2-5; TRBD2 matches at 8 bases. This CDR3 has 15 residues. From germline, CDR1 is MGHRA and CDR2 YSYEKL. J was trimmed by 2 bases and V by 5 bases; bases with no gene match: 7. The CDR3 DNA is TGCGCCAGCAGCGGAGGGGTAGCGGGACAAGAGACCCAGTACTTC. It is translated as CASSGGVAGQETQYF.

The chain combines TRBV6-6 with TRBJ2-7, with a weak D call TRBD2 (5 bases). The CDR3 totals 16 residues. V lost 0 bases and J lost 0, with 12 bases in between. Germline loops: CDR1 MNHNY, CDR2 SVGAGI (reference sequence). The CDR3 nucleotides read TGTGCCAGCAGTTACTCGACACTAGGCAGCTCCTACGAGCAGTACTTC. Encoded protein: CASSYSTLGSSYEQYF.

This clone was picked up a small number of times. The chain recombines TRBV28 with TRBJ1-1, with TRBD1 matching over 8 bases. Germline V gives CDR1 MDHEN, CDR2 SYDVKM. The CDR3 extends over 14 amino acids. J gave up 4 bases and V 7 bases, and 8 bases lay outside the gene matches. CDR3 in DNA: TGTGCCAGCAAACCAGGGGGCATCGGCACTGAAGCTTTCTTT. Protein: CASKPGGIGTEAFF.

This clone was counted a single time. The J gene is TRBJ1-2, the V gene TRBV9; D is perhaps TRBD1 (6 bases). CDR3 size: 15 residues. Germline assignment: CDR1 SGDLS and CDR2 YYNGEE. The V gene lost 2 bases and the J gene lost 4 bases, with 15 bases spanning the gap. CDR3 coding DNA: TGTGCCAGCAGCGTTGCTTCGGGGGCCGTCTATGGCTACACCTTC. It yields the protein CASSVASGAVYGYTF.

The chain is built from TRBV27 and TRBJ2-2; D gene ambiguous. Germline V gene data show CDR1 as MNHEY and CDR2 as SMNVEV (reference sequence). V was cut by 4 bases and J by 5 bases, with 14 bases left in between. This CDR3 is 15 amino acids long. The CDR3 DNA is TGTGCCAGCAGTTCCGAAGCTAAGAGGACCGGGGAGCTGTTTTTT. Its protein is CASSSEAKRTGELFF.

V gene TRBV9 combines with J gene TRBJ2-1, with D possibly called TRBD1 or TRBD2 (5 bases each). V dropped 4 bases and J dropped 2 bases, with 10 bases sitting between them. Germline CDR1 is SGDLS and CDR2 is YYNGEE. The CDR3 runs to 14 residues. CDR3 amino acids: CASSLGTAYNEQFF. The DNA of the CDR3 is TGTGCCAGCAGCCTGGGGACCGCCTACAATGAGCAGTTCTTC.

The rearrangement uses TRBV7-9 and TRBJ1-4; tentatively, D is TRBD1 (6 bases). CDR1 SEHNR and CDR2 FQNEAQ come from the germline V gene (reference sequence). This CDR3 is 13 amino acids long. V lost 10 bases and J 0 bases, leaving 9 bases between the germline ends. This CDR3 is CATDSSTNEKLFF. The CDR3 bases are TGTGCCACGGACAGTTCAACTAATGAAAAACTGTTTTTT.

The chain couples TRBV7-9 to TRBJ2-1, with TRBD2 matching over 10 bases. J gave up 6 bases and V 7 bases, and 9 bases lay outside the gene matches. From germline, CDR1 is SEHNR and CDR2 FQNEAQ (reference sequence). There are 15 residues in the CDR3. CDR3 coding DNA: TGTGCCAGCAACGAATACGCTAGCGGGGGCAATGAGCAGTTCTTC. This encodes CASNEYASGGNEQFF.

CDR3 DNA sequence: TGTGCCAGCAGCTCTTCGTACCAAGAGACCCAGTACTTC. This encodes CASSSSYQETQYF. V gene TRBV7-3 combines with J gene TRBJ2-5; D gene ambiguous. V gave up 4 bases and J gave up 0 bases, with 6 bases separating them. The V gene's germline CDR1 is SGHTA and CDR2 FQGTGA. CDR3 size: 13 residues.

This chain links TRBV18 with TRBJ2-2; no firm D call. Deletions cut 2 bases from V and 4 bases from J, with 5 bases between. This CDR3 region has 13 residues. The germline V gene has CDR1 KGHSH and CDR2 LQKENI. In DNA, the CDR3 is TGTGCCAGCTCACCAGAACGCACCGGGGAGCTGTTTTTT. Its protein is CASSPERTGELFF.

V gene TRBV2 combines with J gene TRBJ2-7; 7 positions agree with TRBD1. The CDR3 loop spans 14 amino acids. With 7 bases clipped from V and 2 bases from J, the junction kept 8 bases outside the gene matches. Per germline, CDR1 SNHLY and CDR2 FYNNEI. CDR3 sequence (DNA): TGTGCCAGCACCGTTCGGACAGGCCCCTACGAGCAGTACTTC. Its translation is CASTVRTGPYEQYF.

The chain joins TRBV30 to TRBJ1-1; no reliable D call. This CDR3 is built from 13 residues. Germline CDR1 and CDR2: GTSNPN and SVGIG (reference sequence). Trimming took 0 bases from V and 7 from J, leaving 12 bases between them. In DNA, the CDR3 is TGTGCCTGGAGTGTAATGGGAAACCTTGAAGCTTTCTTT. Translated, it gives CAWSVMGNLEAFF. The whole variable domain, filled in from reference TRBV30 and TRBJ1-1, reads SQTIHQWPATLVQPVGSPLSLECTVEGTSNPNLYWYRQAAGRGLQLLFYSVGIGQISSEVPQNLSASRPQDRQFILSSKKLLLSDSGFYLCAWSVMGNLEAFFGQGTRLTVV.

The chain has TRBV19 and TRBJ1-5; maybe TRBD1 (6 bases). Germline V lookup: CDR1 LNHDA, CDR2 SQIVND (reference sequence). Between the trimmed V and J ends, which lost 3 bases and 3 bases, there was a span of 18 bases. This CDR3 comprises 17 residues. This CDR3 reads CASSMGYGGRNNQPQHF. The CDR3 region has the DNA TGTGCCAGTAGTATGGGGTACGGGGGGCGGAACAATCAGCCCCAGCATTTT. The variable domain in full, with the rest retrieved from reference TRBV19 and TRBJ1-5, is DGGITQSPKYLFRKEGQNVTLSCEQNLNHDAMYWYRQDPGQGLRLIYYSQIVNDFQKGDIAEGYSVSREKKESFPLTVTSAQKNPTAFYLCASSMGYGGRNNQPQHFGDGTRLSIL.

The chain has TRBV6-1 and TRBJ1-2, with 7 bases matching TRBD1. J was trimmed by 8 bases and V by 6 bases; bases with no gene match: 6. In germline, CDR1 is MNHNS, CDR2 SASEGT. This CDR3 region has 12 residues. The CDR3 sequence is CASRDRVWGYTF. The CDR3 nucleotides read TGTGCCAGCAGAGACAGGGTATGGGGCTACACCTTC.

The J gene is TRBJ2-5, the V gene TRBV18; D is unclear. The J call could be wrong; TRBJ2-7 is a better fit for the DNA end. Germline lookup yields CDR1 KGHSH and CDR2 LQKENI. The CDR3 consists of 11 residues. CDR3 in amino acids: CASSPASEQYF. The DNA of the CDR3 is TGTGCCAGCTCACCGGCCAGCGAGCAGTACTTC.

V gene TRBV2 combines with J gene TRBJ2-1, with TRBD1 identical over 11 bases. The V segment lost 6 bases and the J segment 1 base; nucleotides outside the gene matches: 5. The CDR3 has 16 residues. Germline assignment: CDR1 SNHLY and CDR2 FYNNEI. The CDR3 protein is CASRGQGARSYNEQFF. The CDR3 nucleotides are TGTGCCAGCAGAGGACAGGGGGCGCGGTCCTACAATGAGCAGTTCTTC.

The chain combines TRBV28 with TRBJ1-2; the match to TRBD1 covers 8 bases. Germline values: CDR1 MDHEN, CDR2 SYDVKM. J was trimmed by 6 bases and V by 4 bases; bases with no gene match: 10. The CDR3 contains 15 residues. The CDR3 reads CASSYPGQASNGYTF. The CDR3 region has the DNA TGTGCCAGCAGTTATCCGGGACAGGCATCGAATGGCTACACCTTC.

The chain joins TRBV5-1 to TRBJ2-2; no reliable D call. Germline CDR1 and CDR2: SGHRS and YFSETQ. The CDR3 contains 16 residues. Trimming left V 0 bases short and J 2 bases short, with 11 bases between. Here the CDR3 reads CASSLASAPNTGELFF. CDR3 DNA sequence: TGCGCCAGCAGCTTGGCCTCGGCGCCCAACACCGGGGAGCTGTTTTTT.

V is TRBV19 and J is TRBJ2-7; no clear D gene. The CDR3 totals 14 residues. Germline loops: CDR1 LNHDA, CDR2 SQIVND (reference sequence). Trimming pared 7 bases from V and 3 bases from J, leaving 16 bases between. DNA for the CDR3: TGTGCCAGTACCCCCTCAGGAGTTCACTACGAGCAGTACTTC. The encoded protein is CASTPSGVHYEQYF.